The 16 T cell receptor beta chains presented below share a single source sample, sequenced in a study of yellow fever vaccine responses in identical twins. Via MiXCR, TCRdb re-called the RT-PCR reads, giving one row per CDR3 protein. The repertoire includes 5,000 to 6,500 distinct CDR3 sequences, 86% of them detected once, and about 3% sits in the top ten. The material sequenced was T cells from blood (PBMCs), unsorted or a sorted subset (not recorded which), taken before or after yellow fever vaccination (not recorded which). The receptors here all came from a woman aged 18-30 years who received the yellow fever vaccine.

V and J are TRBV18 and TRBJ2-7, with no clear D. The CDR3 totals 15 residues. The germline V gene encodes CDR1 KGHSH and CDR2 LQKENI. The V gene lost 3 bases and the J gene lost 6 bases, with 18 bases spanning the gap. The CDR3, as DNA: TGTGCCAGCTCACCGGTGAGGAGTGTAACTGGCGAGCAGTACTTC. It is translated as CASSPVRSVTGEQYF.

The CDR3 nucleotides are TGTGCCAGCAGTGAAGTCTACGGGAACACTGAAGCTTTCTTT. Amino acids: CASSEVYGNTEAFF. This rearrangement joins TRBV6-1 to TRBJ1-1, with D unresolved. The CDR3 consists of 14 residues. CDR1 and CDR2 (germline): MNHNS, SASEGT. The V end lost 1 base, the J end lost 1 base, and 7 bases lay between the germline ends.

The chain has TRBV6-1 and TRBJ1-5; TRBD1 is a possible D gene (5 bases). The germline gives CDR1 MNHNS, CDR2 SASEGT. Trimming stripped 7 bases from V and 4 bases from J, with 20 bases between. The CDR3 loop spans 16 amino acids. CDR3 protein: CASTMGTEGYNQPQHF. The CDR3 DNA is TGTGCCAGCACCATGGGGACGGAGGGTTATAATCAGCCCCAGCATTTT.

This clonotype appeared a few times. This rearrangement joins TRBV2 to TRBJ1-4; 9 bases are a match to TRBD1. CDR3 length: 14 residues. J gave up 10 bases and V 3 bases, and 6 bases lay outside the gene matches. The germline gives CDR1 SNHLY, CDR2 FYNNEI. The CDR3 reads CASSEQGQGAKLFF. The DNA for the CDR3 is TGTGCCAGCAGTGAGCAGGGACAGGGTGCAAAACTGTTTTTT.

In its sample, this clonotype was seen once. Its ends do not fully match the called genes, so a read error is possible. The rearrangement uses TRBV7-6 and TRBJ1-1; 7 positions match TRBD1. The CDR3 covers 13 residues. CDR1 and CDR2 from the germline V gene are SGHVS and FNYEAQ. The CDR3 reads CASSPGGNAEAFF. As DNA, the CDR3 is TGTGCCAGCAGCCCAGGGGGGAACGCTGAAGCTTTCTTT.

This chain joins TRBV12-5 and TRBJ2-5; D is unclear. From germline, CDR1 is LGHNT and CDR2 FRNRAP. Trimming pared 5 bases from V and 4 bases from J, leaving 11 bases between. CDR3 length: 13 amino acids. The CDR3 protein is CASGPNVGETQYF. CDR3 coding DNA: TGTGCTAGTGGTCCGAATGTAGGAGAGACCCAGTACTTC.

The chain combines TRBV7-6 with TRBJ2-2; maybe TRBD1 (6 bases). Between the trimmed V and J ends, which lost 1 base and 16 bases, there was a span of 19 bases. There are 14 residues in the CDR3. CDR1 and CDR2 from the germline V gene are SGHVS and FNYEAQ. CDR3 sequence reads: CASSLVQGSFSWFF. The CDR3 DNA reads TGTGCCAGCAGCTTAGTCCAGGGGTCGTTTAGTTGGTTTTTT. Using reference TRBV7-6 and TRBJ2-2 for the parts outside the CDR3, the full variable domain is GAGVSQSPRYKVTKRGQDVALRCDPISGHVSLYWYRQALGQGPEFLTYFNYEAQQDKSGLPNDRFSAERPEGSISTLTIQRTEQRDSAMYRCASSLVQGSFSWFFGEGSRLTVL.

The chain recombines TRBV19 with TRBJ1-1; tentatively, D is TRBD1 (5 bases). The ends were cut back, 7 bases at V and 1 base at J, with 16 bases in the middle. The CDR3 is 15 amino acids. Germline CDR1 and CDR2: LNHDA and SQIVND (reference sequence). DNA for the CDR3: TGTGCCAGTATGAAGCGCGGCAGGGAGAACACTGAAGCTTTCTTT. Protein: CASMKRGRENTEAFF.

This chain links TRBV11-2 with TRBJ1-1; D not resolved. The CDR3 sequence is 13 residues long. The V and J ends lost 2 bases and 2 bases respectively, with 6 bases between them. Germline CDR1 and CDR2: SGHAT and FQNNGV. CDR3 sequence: CASSLNRNTEAFF. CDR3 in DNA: TGTGCCAGCAGCTTAAATCGAAACACTGAAGCTTTCTTT.

The CDR3 DNA is TGTGCCAGCAGTTACTCCAATAGCGGGGGCTACGAGCAGTACTTC. Translating gives CASSYSNSGGYEQYF. The chain joins TRBV6-2 or TRBV6-3 to TRBJ2-7, with TRBD2 matching 9 bases. V shed 0 bases and J 3 bases; nucleotides not matched to a gene: 3. Per germline, CDR1 MNHEY and CDR2 SVGEGT. The CDR3 runs to 15 residues.

Written as DNA, the CDR3 is TGTGCCAGCAGCTCCGTGCCCGTTGGTACAGGGAACACTGAAGCTTTCTTT. Protein sequence: CASSSVPVGTGNTEAFF. V gene TRBV7-1 combines with J gene TRBJ1-1; perhaps TRBD1 as D (5 bases). TRBV7-1 is placed among ORFs of uncertain function. The CDR3 extends over 17 amino acids. Trimming removed 3 bases from V and 1 base from J, with 18 bases in between.

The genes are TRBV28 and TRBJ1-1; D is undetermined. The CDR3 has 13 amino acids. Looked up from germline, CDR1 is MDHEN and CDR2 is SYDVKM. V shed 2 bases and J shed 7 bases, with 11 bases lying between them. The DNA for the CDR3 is TGTGCCAGCAGTTTAAGGTCGCACGGTGAAGCTTTCTTT. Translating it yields CASSLRSHGEAFF.

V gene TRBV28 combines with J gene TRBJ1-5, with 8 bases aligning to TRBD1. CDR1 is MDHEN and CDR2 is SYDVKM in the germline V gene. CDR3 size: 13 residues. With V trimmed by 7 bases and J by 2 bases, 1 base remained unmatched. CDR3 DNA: TGTGCCAGCATGACAGGGGGCAATCAGCCCCAGCATTTT. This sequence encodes CASMTGGNQPQHF.

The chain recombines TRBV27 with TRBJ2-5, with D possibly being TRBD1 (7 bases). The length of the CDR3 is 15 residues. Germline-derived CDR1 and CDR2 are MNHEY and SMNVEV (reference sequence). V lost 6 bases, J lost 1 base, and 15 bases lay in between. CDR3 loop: CASSHAGQIQETQYF. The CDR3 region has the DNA TGTGCCAGCAGCCATGCGGGACAGATCCAAGAGACCCAGTACTTC.

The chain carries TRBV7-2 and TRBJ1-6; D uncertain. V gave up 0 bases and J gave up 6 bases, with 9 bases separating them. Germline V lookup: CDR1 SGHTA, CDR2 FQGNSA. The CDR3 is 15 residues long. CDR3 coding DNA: TGTGCCAGCAGCTTAGCGTCCGGGTTTAATTCACCCCTCCACTTT. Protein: CASSLASGFNSPLHF.

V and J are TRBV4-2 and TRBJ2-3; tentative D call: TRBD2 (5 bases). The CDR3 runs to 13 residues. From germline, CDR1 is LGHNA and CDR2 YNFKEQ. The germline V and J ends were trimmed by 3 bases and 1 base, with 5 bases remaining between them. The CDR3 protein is CASSQRGTDTQYF. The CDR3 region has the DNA TGTGCCAGCAGCCAGCGGGGCACAGATACGCAGTATTTT.